This T cell receptor beta chain was sequenced for a study of T-cell memory formation after mild COVID-19. Study context: Clusters were largely donor specific. Whole-study findings and limits: Clones that got smaller from day 15 to 85 had even CD4/CD8, while clones growing later tipped toward CD4+. Largely, contracting CD4+ clones fell within CM and EM, and contracting CD8+ clones within EMRA.

In its sample, this clonotype was seen a few times. Antigen unknown. This CDR3 is 18 amino acids long. V shed 6 bases and J 7 bases; nucleotides not matched to a gene: 16. Germline V gives CDR1 SGHAT, CDR2 FQNNGV. TCRdb ran MiXCR on the 5' RACE reads and lists one entry per CDR3 protein. The sample includes a few hundred thousand distinct CDR3 sequences, roughly 15% seen only once; the top ten take 20% to 25%. Sequencing was done on a sample of PBMCs or a T cell subset sorted from them (not recorded which). V is TRBV11-2 and J is TRBJ1-6, with TRBD1 matching 9 bases. The TCR sequence derives from a man in his late teens or twenties who had mild COVID-19 (a few samples of this study predate the infection). Cell type and time point are not known. CDR3 residues: CASSPPPTGGISNSPLHF. CDR3 bases: TGTGCCAGCAGTCCCCCCCCGACAGGGGGTATCTCGAATTCACCCCTCCACTTT.